Presented here are 28 T cell receptor beta chains from one specimen sequenced in a study of cytomegalovirus exposure and HLA in healthy donors. 60 Vbeta and 13 Jbeta primers were used in PCR. Here immunoSEQ multiplex PCR was the method, and the copy in TCRdb shows in-frame clones only, minus some. Here the sample spans approximately 80,000 clones, roughly 72% being singletons. Sequencing was carried out using PBMCs. The source is a woman between 35 and 50 years old in good health and CMV-seropositive.

This sequence joins TRBV5-4 and TRBJ2-5; TRBD1 matches 9 bases. The CDR3 length is 15 residues. The germline gives CDR1 SGHNT, CDR2 YYREEE (reference sequence). V was clipped by 5 bases and J by 0 bases; unmatched bases: 5. As DNA, the CDR3 is TGTGCCAGCAGGGACAGGGGAAAACACCAAGAGACCCAGTACTTC. Translating gives CASRDRGKHQETQYF.

The V gene is TRBV30, the J gene TRBJ2-2, with D possibly being TRBD1 (6 bases). Between the trimmed V and J ends, which lost 5 bases and 6 bases, there was a span of 13 bases. Germline lookup yields CDR1 GTSNPN and CDR2 SVGIG (reference sequence). This CDR3 is 13 amino acids long. The CDR3 is CAWVGQGSGELFF. CDR3 bases: TGTGCCTGGGTTGGGCAGGGGTCCGGGGAGCTGTTTTTT.

J is TRBJ2-1 and V is TRBV18; weak D call: TRBD2 (6 bases). The length of the CDR3 is 17 residues. Germline lookup yields CDR1 KGHSH and CDR2 LQKENI. V shed 4 bases and J shed 3 bases, with 19 bases lying between them. Here the CDR3 DNA reads TGTGCCAGCTCACTAACTAAAGCCGGGACTGTCTACAATGAGCAGTTCTTC. Its protein product is CASSLTKAGTVYNEQFF. Drawing the rest from reference TRBV18 and TRBJ2-1, the complete variable domain is NAGVMQNPRHLVRRRGQEARLRCSPMKGHSHVYWYRQLPEEGLKFMVYLQKENIIDESGMPKERFSAEFPKEGPSILRIQQVVRGDSAAYFCASSLTKAGTVYNEQFFGPGTRLTVL.

V usage is TRBV9 and J usage is TRBJ1-6; D remains ambiguous. The CDR3 spans 14 residues. V was shortened by 0 bases and J by 9 bases, with 10 bases between the two germline ends. Germline V CDR1 and CDR2: SGDLS, YYNGEE. DNA for the CDR3: TGTGCCAGCAGCGTAGACAGTTTAAGTTCACCCCTCCACTTT. Translating it yields CASSVDSLSSPLHF. Variable domain in full (rest from reference TRBV9 and TRBJ1-6): DSGVTQTPKHLITATGQRVTLRCSPRSGDLSVYWYQQSLDQGLQFLIQYYNGEERAKGNILERFSAQQFPDLHSELNLSSLELGDSALYFCASSVDSLSSPLHFGNGTRLTVT.

This clone occurred once. The junction differs from germline at one of its ends, possibly a read error. This rearrangement joins TRBV5-1 to TRBJ1-2, with D possibly being TRBD1 (6 bases). Per the germline V gene, CDR1 is SGHRS and CDR2 is YFSETQ. The CDR3 sequence is 14 residues long. CDR3 DNA sequence: TGCGCCAGCAGCTTGTACTTGGGGGCAAATGGCTACCCCTTC. Protein product: CASSLYLGANGYPF.

This clone was seen more than once but under ten times. The same CDR3 can be traced to other DNA sequences in this sample. The CDR3 is CASSSGGRAFF. In DNA form, the CDR3 reads TGTGCCAGCAGCTCGGGGGGGAGAGCTTTCTTT. V gene TRBV5-6 combines with J gene TRBJ1-1, with a possible D match to TRBD1 (5 bases). Germline V gives CDR1 SGHDT, CDR2 YYEEEE. V was trimmed by 3 bases and J by 10 bases, leaving 10 bases between them. The CDR3 runs to 11 residues. The whole variable domain, filled in from reference TRBV5-6 and TRBJ1-1, reads DAGVTQSPTHLIKTRGQQVTLRCSPKSGHDTVSWYQQALGQGPQFIFQYYEEEERQRGNFPDRFSGHQFPNYSSELNVNALLLGDSALYLCASSSGGRAFFGQGTRLTVV.

V gene TRBV6-5 combines with J gene TRBJ2-4; 7 positions agree with TRBD1. Germline V gene sequence: CDR1 MNHEY, CDR2 SVGAGI. The CDR3 has 14 amino acids. The junction had 9 bases not matched to a gene; V was cut back by 5 bases and J by 8 bases. The CDR3 DNA reads as TGTGCCAGCAGTAGGACAGGACCAATGGACATTCAGTACTTC. Protein sequence: CASSRTGPMDIQYF.

V is TRBV30 and J is TRBJ1-6, with no clear D. Germline CDR1 reads GTSNPN; CDR2 reads SVGIG (reference sequence). CDR3 size: 14 residues. The V end lost 1 base, the J end lost 10 bases, and 14 bases lay between the germline ends. DNA for the CDR3: TGTGCCTGGAGTGGGCCTCGGGTCGGATCACCCCTCCACTTT. Translating gives CAWSGPRVGSPLHF.

This clone was seen more than once but under ten times. This chain connects TRBV6-5 to TRBJ1-2, with TRBD1 matching over 7 bases. The CDR3 is 13 amino acids. The ends lost 7 bases at V and 6 bases at J; junction bases unmatched: 8. Germline CDR1 reads MNHEY; CDR2 reads SVGAGI. The CDR3 sequence is CASTMTGYNGYTF. The DNA of the CDR3 is TGTGCCAGCACAATGACAGGGTACAATGGCTACACCTTC.

The rearrangement joins TRBV7-9 to TRBJ1-2, with D unresolved. The V gene's germline CDR1 is SEHNR and CDR2 FQNEAQ (reference sequence). With 5 bases removed from V and 0 bases from J, the gap between germline ends came to 13 bases. The CDR3 loop spans 15 amino acids. The DNA for the CDR3 is TGTGCCAGCAGCGACCGACAAGGATCTAACTATGGCTACACCTTC. Amino acid sequence: CASSDRQGSNYGYTF.

This clone occurred once. The gene calls are TRBV29-1 and TRBJ2-2; weak D call: TRBD1 (6 bases). V was clipped by 7 bases and J by 0 bases, with 15 bases between them. In germline, CDR1 is SQVTM, CDR2 ANQGSEA. This CDR3 region has 15 residues. CDR3 region: CSACRGDANTGELFF. The CDR3 DNA is TGCAGCGCCTGCAGGGGAGACGCGAACACCGGGGAGCTGTTTTTT.

The CDR3 is CAFRVYGYTF. The CDR3 region has the DNA TGTGCCTTCAGGGTTTATGGCTACACCTTC. The chain has TRBV30 and TRBJ1-2; D is perhaps TRBD1 (5 bases). This CDR3 contains 10 residues. Trimming removed 7 bases from V and 5 bases from J, with 8 bases in between. Per germline, CDR1 GTSNPN and CDR2 SVGIG (reference sequence).

This chain uses TRBV19 with TRBJ1-1; tentative D call: TRBD1 (5 bases). Germline values: CDR1 LNHDA, CDR2 SQIVND (reference sequence). The CDR3 runs 14 residues. V was cut by 1 base and J by 7 bases, with 13 bases left in between. This CDR3 is CASSIGGRVDEAFF. The CDR3 nucleotides read TGTGCCAGTAGTATAGGAGGCAGGGTTGATGAAGCTTTCTTT.

This clone was seen a few times. The chain employs TRBV4-2 and TRBJ2-5, with 12 positions matching TRBD2. Germline V gives CDR1 LGHNA, CDR2 YNFKEQ. V lost 4 bases and J lost 2; bases outside the gene matches: 5. The CDR3 totals 16 residues. The CDR3 sequence: CASSPWTSGAQETQYF. CDR3 bases: TGTGCCAGCAGCCCCTGGACTAGCGGGGCTCAAGAGACCCAGTACTTC.

The chain recombines TRBV2 with TRBJ2-7; D unclear. The V gene lost 7 bases and the J gene lost 0 bases, with 7 bases spanning the gap. The germline V gene encodes CDR1 SNHLY and CDR2 FYNNEI. The CDR3 consists of 12 residues. CDR3 protein: CASMRYSYEQYF. The DNA of the CDR3 is TGTGCCAGCATGAGGTACTCCTACGAGCAGTACTTC.

Many counts were recorded for this clone. The V and J genes are TRBV11-2 and TRBJ1-1; weak D call: TRBD1 (5 bases). CDR1 and CDR2 from the germline V gene are SGHAT and FQNNGV. V gave up 1 base and J gave up 4 bases, with 16 bases separating them. There are 16 residues in the CDR3. This CDR3 is CASSLVGAGIGTEAFF. The CDR3 nucleotides read TGTGCCAGCAGCTTAGTAGGGGCAGGGATAGGCACTGAAGCTTTCTTT.

In its sample, this clone was seen a few times. This chain uses TRBV30 with TRBJ1-1, with 7 bases lining up with TRBD1. J gave up 3 bases and V 0 bases, and 7 bases lay outside the gene matches. Germline V gene lookup returns CDR1 GTSNPN and CDR2 SVGIG (reference sequence). The CDR3 runs 15 residues. CDR3 in amino acids: CAWSVPDRRDTEAFF. The DNA of the CDR3 is TGTGCCTGGAGTGTACCGGACAGGAGGGACACTGAAGCTTTCTTT.

V is TRBV10-3 and J is TRBJ2-3; tentative D call: TRBD2 (7 bases). The CDR3 covers 14 residues. Germline values: CDR1 ENHRY, CDR2 SYGVKD. Between the trimmed V and J ends, which lost 11 bases and 6 bases, there was a span of 21 bases. The CDR3 reads CASDPGGTVDTQYF. As DNA, the CDR3 is TGTGCCTCTGACCCGGGGGGCACGGTCGATACGCAGTATTTT.

This chain connects TRBV20-1 to TRBJ1-1; D gene unclear. CDR3 length equals 11 residues. CDR1 is DFQATT and CDR2 is SNEGSKA in the germline V gene (reference sequence). Trimming removed 0 bases from V and 11 bases from J, with 10 bases in between. CDR3 amino acids: CSARDQNLAFF. The CDR3 DNA reads as TGCAGTGCTAGAGACCAGAATTTGGCTTTCTTT.

This chain joins TRBV5-1 and TRBJ2-3; 9 nucleotides match TRBD2. This CDR3 contains 15 residues. CDR1 and CDR2 from the germline V gene are SGHRS and YFSETQ. The trim removed 5 bases at V and 6 bases at J, leaving 10 bases unmatched. This CDR3 reads CASRPSGTPGDTQYF. CDR3 sequence (DNA): TGCGCCAGCAGGCCTAGCGGGACTCCAGGCGATACGCAGTATTTT.

This chain joins TRBV30 and TRBJ2-1, with TRBD2 matching over 7 bases. J lost 5 bases, V lost 4 bases, and 2 bases had no gene match. CDR1 is GTSNPN, CDR2 SVGIG, per germline (reference sequence). The length of the CDR3 is 12 residues. CDR3 protein: CAWTSGHNEQFF. DNA for the CDR3: TGTGCCTGGACTAGCGGACACAATGAGCAGTTCTTC.

This sequence joins TRBV28 and TRBJ1-5; no firm D call. The CDR3 spans 12 residues. V was pared by 6 bases and J by 5 bases, with 8 bases between. CDR1 is MDHEN and CDR2 is SYDVKM in the germline V gene. The CDR3 DNA reads TGTGCCAGCAGCTCCGAGTATCAGCCCCAGCATTTT. It yields the protein CASSSEYQPQHF.

This clone is a singleton in its sample. This chain uses TRBV27 with TRBJ1-6, with 8 bases fitting TRBD1. V lost 3 bases, J lost 9 bases, and 13 bases stayed unmatched. The germline CDR1 and CDR2 sequences are MNHEY and SMNVEV (reference sequence). This CDR3 spans 17 amino acids. The CDR3 nucleotides are TGTGCCAGCAGTTTTAGATTTCCGACAGGGGCAATTTCACCCCTCCACTTT. Protein: CASSFRFPTGAISPLHF.

V is TRBV19 and J is TRBJ2-6, with 11 nucleotides matching TRBD1. Unmatched junction bases numbered 8, after V lost 6 bases and J lost 4 bases. The CDR3 has 17 amino acids. Germline lookup yields CDR1 LNHDA and CDR2 SQIVND (reference sequence). Here the CDR3 DNA reads TGTGCCAGTAGCGGACAGGGGGCTCCAAGCGGGGCCAACGTCCTGACTTTC. It translates to CASSGQGAPSGANVLTF.

This clone was observed a handful of times. The V call is TRBV19, the J call TRBJ2-1, with 12 bases identical to TRBD2. V gave up 7 bases and J gave up 0 bases; unmatched junction bases: 13. Looked up from germline, CDR1 is LNHDA and CDR2 is SQIVND (reference sequence). CDR3 size: 19 residues. The CDR3 sequence is CASTPTSGRAVSSYNEQFF. As DNA, the CDR3 is TGTGCCAGTACCCCGACTAGCGGGAGAGCCGTGAGCTCCTACAATGAGCAGTTCTTC.

The gene calls are TRBV5-1 and TRBJ2-1; D remains unclear. The germline V gene has CDR1 SGHRS and CDR2 YFSETQ. The CDR3 is 14 residues long. V shed 4 bases and J shed 6 bases, with 14 bases lying between them. CDR3 protein: CASSPSPQLNEQFF. As DNA, the CDR3 is TGCGCCAGCAGCCCATCCCCCCAACTCAATGAGCAGTTCTTC. Based on the CDR3 plus reference TRBV5-1 and TRBJ2-1, the full variable domain is KAGVTQTPRYLIKTRGQQVTLSCSPISGHRSVSWYQQTPGQGLQFLFEYFSETQRNKGNFPGRFSGRQFSNSRSEMNVSTLELGDSALYLCASSPSPQLNEQFFGPGTRLTVL.

This chain links TRBV28 with TRBJ2-7, with 13 bases lining up with TRBD2. Germline V CDR1 and CDR2: MDHEN, SYDVKM. Trimming removed 2 bases from V and 4 bases from J; junction bases left unmatched: 5. The CDR3 runs 16 residues. The CDR3 DNA reads TGTGCCAGCAGTTTACTAGGGACTAGCGGGATATACGAGCAGTACTTC. Its protein product is CASSLLGTSGIYEQYF.

The chain carries TRBV5-1 and TRBJ2-5, with D perhaps TRBD1 (6 bases). CDR1 is SGHRS, CDR2 YFSETQ, per germline. The CDR3 sequence is 16 residues long. Between the trimmed V and J ends, which lost 4 bases and 1 base, there was a span of 17 bases. CDR3 DNA: TGCGCCAGCAGCCGATTCGGAGACAGGACCCAAGAGACCCAGTACTTC. This translates into CASSRFGDRTQETQYF.